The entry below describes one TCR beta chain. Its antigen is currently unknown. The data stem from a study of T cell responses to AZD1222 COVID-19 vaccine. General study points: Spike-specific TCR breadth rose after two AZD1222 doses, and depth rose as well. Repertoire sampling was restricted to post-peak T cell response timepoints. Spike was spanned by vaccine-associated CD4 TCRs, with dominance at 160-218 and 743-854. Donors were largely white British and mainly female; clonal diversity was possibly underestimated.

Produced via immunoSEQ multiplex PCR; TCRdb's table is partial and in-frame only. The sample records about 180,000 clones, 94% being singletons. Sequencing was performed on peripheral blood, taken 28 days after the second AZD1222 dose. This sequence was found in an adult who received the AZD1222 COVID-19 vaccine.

The CDR3 sequence: CASSSDRSPGYTF. The CDR3 DNA is TGTGCCAGCAGTTCGGACAGGTCGCCTGGCTACACCTTC. The gene calls are TRBV12-3 or TRBV12-4 and TRBJ1-2; 7 bases align to TRBD1. This CDR3 is 13 amino acids long. Unmatched junction bases numbered 6, after V lost 4 bases and J lost 7 bases.